This TCR beta chain appears in the sequencing data of a study of T cell repertoires in cytomegalovirus infection. One entry per CDR3 protein results from TCRdb running MiXCR on the reads. Found here are about 600,000 distinct CDR3 sequences, around 24% of them singletons; the top ten hold around 7.6%. With 0 bases clipped from V and 4 bases from J, the junction kept 4 bases outside the gene matches. The CDR3 contains 15 residues. Germline V gene sequence: CDR1 DFQATT, CDR2 SNEGSKA (reference sequence). This TCR derives from a human donor in good health (CMV status not recorded). Some clones in this sample may be carry-over from other donors' samples. Sequenced sample: CD8+ T cells from PBMCs. The chain has TRBV20-1 and TRBJ2-7; 12 bases map to TRBD1. For the CDR3, the DNA is TGCAGTGCTAGAGATCGGGACAGGGGGCCGTACGAGCAGTACTTC. Translating gives CSARDRDRGPYEQYF.